This entry lists 9 T cell receptor beta chains sequenced from one sample in a study of identical twins. TCRdb re-called the 5' RACE reads with MiXCR, one entry per CDR3 protein. The sample includes more than 600,000 distinct CDR3 sequences, over 15% of them seen just once. The data were also submitted as part of a second study, on T cells expressing NK-cell markers.

Sequencing was performed on PBMCs. All receptors derive from a woman in her late teens or twenties in good health.

In its sample, this clonotype was seen a few times. The V and J genes are TRBV4-3 and TRBJ2-7, with 11 bases lining up with TRBD2. V lost 1 base and J lost 6; bases outside the gene matches: 8. This CDR3 contains 16 residues. Germline V CDR1 and CDR2: LGHNA, YSLEER. CDR3 residues: CASSQGSPLAGGEQYF. The CDR3 DNA follows: TGCGCCAGCAGCCAAGGTTCGCCGCTAGCGGGAGGCGAGCAGTACTTC.

This clonotype was recorded a few times. The chain uses TRBV5-1 and TRBJ2-7, with D tentatively TRBD1 (6 bases). With 4 bases removed from V and 5 bases from J, the gap between germline ends came to 13 bases. The CDR3 consists of 13 residues. Per the germline V gene, CDR1 is SGHRS and CDR2 is YFSETQ. The CDR3, as DNA: TGCGCCAGCAGCCGTCAGGGGCGGCACGAGCAGTACTTC. Translation: CASSRQGRHEQYF.

This clonotype was picked up a small number of times. The rearrangement joins TRBV12-3 or TRBV12-4 to TRBJ2-1, with 11 bases aligning to TRBD2. The CDR3 consists of 17 residues. V dropped 2 bases and J dropped 4; count of bases not matched to a gene: 7. The CDR3 protein is CASSLSGTSGGYNEQFF. The CDR3 nucleotides are TGTGCCAGCAGTTTATCCGGGACTAGCGGCGGATACAATGAGCAGTTCTTC.

The chain carries TRBV20-1 and TRBJ1-2; a weak D match, TRBD1 (5 bases). The CDR3 runs to 12 residues. Germline CDR1 reads DFQATT; CDR2 reads SNEGSKA (reference sequence). V was pared by 6 bases and J by 7 bases, with 15 bases between. As DNA, the CDR3 is TGCAGTGCAGCCGAGGGGATAAGTGGCTACACCTTC. Translation gives CSAAEGISGYTF.

In this sample, this clonotype turned up a few times. This chain links TRBV6-6 with TRBJ2-7; no reliable D call. Germline CDR1 MNHNY, CDR2 SVGAGI (reference sequence). CDR3 length equals 13 residues. V dropped 6 bases and J dropped 4 bases, with 13 bases sitting between them. The CDR3 DNA reads TGTGCCAGCAGCACCCCTGGTGTGTACGAGCAGTACTTC. Translating it yields CASSTPGVYEQYF.

The chain couples TRBV12-3 or TRBV12-4 to TRBJ2-7; D perhaps matches TRBD2 (6 bases). This CDR3 is 14 amino acids long. V was clipped by 6 bases and J by 0 bases, with 12 bases between them. The CDR3 reads CASSSAGSSYEQYF. As DNA, the CDR3 is TGTGCCAGCAGCTCCGCGGGGAGCTCCTACGAGCAGTACTTC.

This clonotype came up a few times. This sequence joins TRBV5-6 and TRBJ2-7; unclear D gene. The germline V and J ends were trimmed by 0 bases and 5 bases, with 15 bases remaining between them. The CDR3 runs 15 residues. Germline V gene data show CDR1 as SGHDT and CDR2 as YYEEEE. The CDR3 protein is CASSLAEWVAHEQYF. CDR3 DNA sequence: TGTGCCAGCAGCTTGGCTGAGTGGGTGGCCCACGAGCAGTACTTC. Full variable domain (rest looked up from reference TRBV5-6 and TRBJ2-7): DAGVTQSPTHLIKTRGQQVTLRCSPKSGHDTVSWYQQALGQGPQFIFQYYEEEERQRGNFPDRFSGHQFPNYSSELNVNALLLGDSALYLCASSLAEWVAHEQYFGPGTRLTVT.

This clonotype was recorded only once. The chain carries TRBV7-6 and TRBJ2-5; the match to TRBD1 covers 7 bases. CDR1 is SGHVS and CDR2 is FNYEAQ in the germline V gene. The CDR3 length is 15 residues. V was clipped by 5 bases and J by 2 bases; unmatched bases: 8. CDR3 protein: CASSGAQGTQETQYF. CDR3 sequence (DNA): TGTGCCAGCAGCGGAGCACAGGGGACACAAGAGACCCAGTACTTC.

This clonotype was detected a few times. The chain combines TRBV20-1 with TRBJ2-3; 7 bases map to TRBD1. This CDR3 is 13 amino acids long. Germline CDR1 reads DFQATT; CDR2 reads SNEGSKA (reference sequence). The V and J ends lost 3 bases and 4 bases, in that order; junction bases with no gene match: 4. The CDR3: CSASTTGPDTQYF. The CDR3, as DNA: TGCAGTGCTAGTACGACAGGGCCAGATACGCAGTATTTT.